This T cell receptor (beta chain) was recovered during a study of blood T cell repertoires in COVID-19. Study overall: Specimens from acute and convalescent COVID-19 originated in the United States, Italy and Spain.

This CDR3 is built from 14 residues. CDR1 and CDR2 from the germline V gene are WNHNN and SYGVQD (reference sequence). V gave up 0 bases and J gave up 4 bases; unmatched junction bases: 2. The table came from immunoSEQ multiplex PCR; TCRdb's copy has only in-frame clones and leaves some out. Here the sample spans 150,000 to 200,000 clones, roughly 85% being singletons. J is TRBJ1-1 and V is TRBV10-1; the match to TRBD1 covers 7 bases. The sequenced sample consisted of peripheral blood. The TCR originated in a human donor with acute or convalescent COVID-19. The donor label of this sample is uncertain. CDR3 region: CASSESTGSTEAFF. DNA of the CDR3: TGCGCCAGCAGTGAGTCGACAGGGTCCACTGAAGCTTTCTTT.